This is a list of T cell receptor beta chains from one sample in a study of T cell responses to AZD1222 COVID-19 vaccine. Clones were sequenced by immunoSEQ multiplex PCR, and TCRdb holds only the in-frame ones, with some missing. The sample holds about 260,000 clones, approximately 95% seen once. This material consisted of peripheral blood, taken on day 0 of AZD1222 vaccination. The receptors shown here come from an adult in good health. The CDR3 runs from the conserved cysteine through the conserved F or W. Fields, in order: D gene, J gene, clone size, V gene, CDR3 protein, CDR3 DNA. A D gene is named only where the DNA matches it firmly. The listing skips clone size in some rows; elsewhere it reads once, few, many or a size class.

NA TRBJ2-7 NA TRBV6-5 CASCFLPDEQYF TGTGCCAGCTGTTTCCTACCCGACGAGCAGTACTTC
TRBD2 TRBJ2-1 NA TRBV6-1 CASSGPYSGRAWYNEQFF TGTGCCAGCAGTGGACCCTATAGCGGGAGGGCCTGGTACAATGAGCAGTTCTTC
TRBD2 TRBJ2-1 NA TRBV9 CASSVATSGPYNEQFF TGTGCCAGCAGCGTAGCTACTAGCGGGCCTTACAATGAGCAGTTCTTC
NA TRBJ2-7 once TRBV6-6 CASSPSYEQYF TGTGCCAGCAGCCCGTCCTACGAGCAGTACTTC
NA TRBJ1-1 once TRBV5-4 CASRPGGVNTEAFF TGTGCCAGCAGACCTGGGGGGGTGAACACTGAAGCTTTCTTT
NA TRBJ2-1 NA TRBV5-5 CASSPLWNNEQFF TGTGCCAGCAGCCCTCTCTGGAACAATGAGCAGTTCTTC
NA TRBJ2-7 NA TRBV4-1 CASSQDWEAASSYEQYF TGCGCCAGCAGCCAAGATTGGGAAGCGGCGAGCTCCTACGAGCAGTACTTC
NA TRBJ1-1 once TRBV11-2 CASSSSGGVNTEAFF TGTGCCAGCAGCTCGTCGGGGGGGGTGAACACTGAAGCTTTCTTT
NA TRBJ2-3 NA TRBV27 CASSLYVFSDTQYF TGTGCCAGCAGTTTATACGTATTCTCAGATACGCAGTATTTT
NA TRBJ1-2 NA TRBV12-3/TRBV12-4 CASSRGPYGYTF TGTGCCAGCAGTAGGGGACCCTATGGCTACACCTTC
TRBD1 TRBJ2-5 NA TRBV23-1 CASSQSGGQGEETQYF TGCGCCAGCAGTCAATCAGGGGGACAGGGGGAAGAGACCCAGTACTTC
NA TRBJ1-2 NA TRBV28 CASSFTASRNYGYTF TGTGCCAGCAGTTTTACCGCCAGCCGTAACTATGGCTACACCTTC
NA TRBJ1-2 NA TRBV5-4 CASSSSGGRAPYGYTF TGTGCCAGCAGCTCCTCCGGGGGGAGAGCGCCCTATGGCTACACCTTC
TRBD1 TRBJ1-6 NA TRBV28 CASSLPYVGTGGNSPLHF TGTGCCAGCAGTTTACCGTACGTTGGGACAGGGGGAAATTCACCCCTCCACTTT
NA TRBJ2-1 NA TRBV2 CASRSIVGAYNEQFF TGTGCCAGCAGGAGCATAGTAGGGGCCTACAATGAGCAGTTCTTC
NA TRBJ1-2 NA TRBV3-1/TRBV3-2 CASSQGRPANYGYTF TGTGCCAGCAGCCAAGGACGTCCAGCTAACTATGGCTACACCTTC
NA TRBJ1-5 NA TRBV12-2 CASRFGQGEEPQHF TGTGCAAGTCGCTTTGGACAGGGGGAAGAGCCCCAGCATTTT
TRBD2 TRBJ2-1 NA TRBV19 CASSIGMGASGSLEQFF TGTGCCAGTAGTATAGGAATGGGGGCTAGCGGGAGCCTTGAGCAGTTCTTC
TRBD2 TRBJ2-2 NA TRBV25-1 CASPNERGASGELFF TGTGCCAGCCCTAACGAGCGGGGGGCGAGCGGGGAGCTGTTTTTT
NA TRBJ1-2 NA TRBV5-6 CASSPGRLYGYTF TGTGCCAGCAGCCCCGGACGGTTATATGGCTACACCTTC
TRBD1 TRBJ2-7 NA TRBV4-3 CASSPSAGQGSYEQYF TGCGCCAGCAGCCCATCGGCCGGACAGGGCTCCTACGAGCAGTACTTC
NA TRBJ1-6 NA TRBV5-5 CASSLGGRYNSPLHF TGTGCCAGCAGCTTGGGAGGGAGGTATAATTCACCCCTCCACTTT
TRBD1 TRBJ2-1 NA TRBV5-1 CASSPSGTGVYNEQFF TGCGCCAGCAGCCCGAGTGGGACAGGGGTCTACAATGAGCAGTTCTTC
NA TRBJ1-2 NA TRBV24-1 CATSDFSAGAGYTF TGTGCCACCAGTGATTTTTCTGCGGGGGCTGGCTACACCTTC
NA TRBJ1-6 NA TRBV15 CATSRDPGDSPLHF TGTGCCACCAGCAGAGACCCCGGGGATTCACCCCTCCACTTT
NA TRBJ2-5 NA TRBV27 CASGRETQYF TGTGCCAGCGGGCGAGAGACCCAGTACTTC
NA TRBJ1-5 NA TRBV30 CAWSSGGHQHF TGTGCCTGGAGTTCCGGCGGCCACCAGCATTTT
NA TRBJ2-3 NA TRBV10-3 CVAGTDTQYF TGTGTCGCGGGGACAGATACGCAGTATTTT
NA TRBJ1-1 NA TRBV18 CASSHGDAEAFF TGTGCCAGCTCCCACGGGGACGCTGAAGCTTTCTTT
NA TRBJ1-5 NA TRBV19 CASKGRESNQPQHF TGTGCCAGTAAGGGCAGGGAGAGCAATCAGCCCCAGCATTTT
NA TRBJ1-4 NA TRBV6-4 CASSDLSQGLSNEKLFF TGTGCCAGCAGTGATCTGAGCCAGGGGTTATCTAATGAAAAACTGTTTTTT
NA TRBJ2-7 NA TRBV13 CASSLDQGVYEQYF TGTGCCAGCAGCTTAGACCAGGGTGTCTACGAGCAGTACTTC
NA TRBJ1-1 NA TRBV10-1 CASSEPKMNTEAFF TGCGCCAGCAGTGAGCCCAAAATGAACACTGAAGCTTTCTTT
NA TRBJ1-2 NA TRBV28 CASSLTGQVNYGYTF TGTGCCAGCAGTTTAACAGGGCAAGTTAACTATGGCTACACCTTC
NA TRBJ1-5 NA TRBV21-1 CASSSDRGGQPQHF TGTGCCAGCAGCAGTGACAGGGGTGGTCAGCCCCAGCATTTT
NA TRBJ2-3 few TRBV19 CASREAEGSTYTQYF TGTGCCAGTAGAGAAGCGGAGGGTAGCACATATACGCAGTATTTT
NA TRBJ2-3 NA TRBV19 CASREGGGGSNTQYF TGTGCCAGTAGGGAAGGGGGTGGTGGGTCGAATACGCAGTATTTT
NA TRBJ2-1 NA TRBV11-3 CASSPGWGGRGGYNEQFF TGTGCCAGCAGCCCCGGGTGGGGCGGCCGAGGGGGATACAATGAGCAGTTCTTC
TRBD1 TRBJ1-5 NA TRBV7-9 CASSSGQTQPQHF TGTGCCAGCAGCTCGGGACAGACTCAGCCCCAGCATTTT
NA TRBJ1-1 NA TRBV9 CASSASGTMNTEAFF TGTGCCAGCAGCGCCTCCGGGACGATGAACACTGAAGCTTTCTTT
TRBD1 TRBJ2-1 NA TRBV7-6 CASSFTTGRDNEQFF TGTGCCAGCAGCTTTACGACAGGGCGCGACAATGAGCAGTTCTTC
TRBD1 TRBJ1-5 once TRBV6-4 CASSDPSAGGQNNQPQHF TGTGCCAGCAGTGACCCCTCGGCAGGGGGCCAGAACAATCAGCCCCAGCATTTT